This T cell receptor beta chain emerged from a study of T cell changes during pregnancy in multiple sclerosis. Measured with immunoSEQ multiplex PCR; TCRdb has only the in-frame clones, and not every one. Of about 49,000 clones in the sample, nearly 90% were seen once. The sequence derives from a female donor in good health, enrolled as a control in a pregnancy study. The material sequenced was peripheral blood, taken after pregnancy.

The CDR3 DNA follows: TGCGCCAGCAGCCTGACAGGGGGCGGGTGGGCTGAAGCTTTCTTT. Its translation: CASSLTGGGWAEAFF. The V and J genes are TRBV5-1 and TRBJ1-1, with 10 bases that match TRBD1. Germline-derived CDR1 and CDR2 are SGHRS and YFSETQ. V was pared by 4 bases and J by 6 bases, with 9 bases of the junction left unmatched. The CDR3 sequence is 15 residues long.